This TCR beta chain was recovered during a study of technical replicates of blood from several donors. Measured with immunoSEQ multiplex PCR; TCRdb has only the in-frame clones, and not every one. Of around 93,000 clones listed, about 95% are singletons. The trim removed 4 bases at V and 4 bases at J, leaving 3 bases unmatched. The germline gives CDR1 SGHNT, CDR2 YYREEE (reference sequence). The CDR3 consists of 15 residues. The clonotype comes from a human donor in good health. The J gene is TRBJ2-7, the V gene TRBV5-4, with TRBD2 matching 15 bases. Sequenced material: T cells isolated from PBMCs. The CDR3, as DNA: TGTGCCAGCAGCATTGGACTAGCGGGAGGGTACGAGCAGTACTTC. Translation: CASSIGLAGGYEQYF.